These 2 T cell receptor beta chains came from one sample sequenced in a study of control samples from healthy donors and cancer patients. Produced via immunoSEQ multiplex PCR; TCRdb's table is partial and in-frame only. The sample lists more than 100,000 clones; approximately 90% were seen once. The sequenced sample was blood. Receptors were obtained from a man aged 18 to 29 in good health.

V is TRBV12-5 and J is TRBJ1-5; possibly TRBD1 for D (6 bases). Trimming removed 4 bases from V and 7 bases from J, with 11 bases in between. This CDR3 comprises 13 residues. Germline CDR1 LGHNT, CDR2 FRNRAP. The CDR3, as DNA: TGTGCTAGTGGTTCGGGGGGGCGACAGCCCCAGCATTTT. It encodes CASGSGGRQPQHF.

The rearrangement links TRBV18 to TRBJ1-1, with a tentative D call TRBD1 (6 bases). V lost 3 bases and J lost 8, with 13 bases in between. CDR3 length: 13 amino acids. Germline V gene data show CDR1 as KGHSH and CDR2 as LQKENI. The CDR3 loop reads CASSPNEGGEAFF. DNA for the CDR3: TGTGCCAGCTCACCGAACGAAGGGGGAGAAGCTTTCTTT.